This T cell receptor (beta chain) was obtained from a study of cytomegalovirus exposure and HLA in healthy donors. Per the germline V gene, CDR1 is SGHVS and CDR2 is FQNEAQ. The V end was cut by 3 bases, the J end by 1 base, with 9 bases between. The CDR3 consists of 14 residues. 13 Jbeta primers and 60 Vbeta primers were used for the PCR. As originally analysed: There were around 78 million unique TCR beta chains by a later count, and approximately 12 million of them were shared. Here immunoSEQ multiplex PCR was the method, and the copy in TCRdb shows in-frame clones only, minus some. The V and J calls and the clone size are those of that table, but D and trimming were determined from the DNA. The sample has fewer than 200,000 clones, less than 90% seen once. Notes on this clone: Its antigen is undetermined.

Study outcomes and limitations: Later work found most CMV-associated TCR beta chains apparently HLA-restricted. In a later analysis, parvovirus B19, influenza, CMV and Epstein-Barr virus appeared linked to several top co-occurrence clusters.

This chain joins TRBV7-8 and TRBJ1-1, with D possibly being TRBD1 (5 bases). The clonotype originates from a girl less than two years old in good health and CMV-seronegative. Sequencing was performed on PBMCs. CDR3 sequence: CASSFTGQNTEAFF. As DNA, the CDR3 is TGTGCCAGCAGCTTTACTGGACAGAACACTGAAGCTTTCTTT.